This TCR beta chain was captured in a study of shared clonotypes between healthy human individuals. Study results and limitations: Shared clonotypes: approximately 5.3% naive CD4, about 3.3% naive CD8, roughly 2.2% memory CD4, 0.4% to 0.5% memory CD8.

The donors were adults (healthy and HIV-negative) with no recent acute infections or vaccinations. This CDR3 comprises 14 residues. CDR1 MNHEY and CDR2 SMNVEV come from the germline V gene (reference sequence). Losses at the gene ends were 7 bases for V and 0 bases for J; bases not matched to a gene: 4. At a deep level, the assay was run. Per the authors' pipeline: ImmunoSEQ only sent back junction sequences with no quality scores, so filtering was done differently. Assay: immunoSEQ multiplex PCR; the TCRdb copy retains only in-frame clones and omits some. The V and J calls and clone size come from that table; D and trimming were worked out from the DNA. The table has about 1 million clones, approximately 68% seen once. A note on this clone: What it recognizes is unknown.

The rearrangement links TRBV27 to TRBJ2-5, with 8 bases aligning to TRBD1. The receptor comes from a man aged 18-30 years in good health. The sample consisted of memory CD4+ T cells sorted from blood. The subset was: CD45RA-negative fraction. This chain's CDR3 is CASTLRGHQETQYF. CDR3 bases: TGTGCCAGCACCCTCAGGGGGCACCAAGAGACCCAGTACTTC.